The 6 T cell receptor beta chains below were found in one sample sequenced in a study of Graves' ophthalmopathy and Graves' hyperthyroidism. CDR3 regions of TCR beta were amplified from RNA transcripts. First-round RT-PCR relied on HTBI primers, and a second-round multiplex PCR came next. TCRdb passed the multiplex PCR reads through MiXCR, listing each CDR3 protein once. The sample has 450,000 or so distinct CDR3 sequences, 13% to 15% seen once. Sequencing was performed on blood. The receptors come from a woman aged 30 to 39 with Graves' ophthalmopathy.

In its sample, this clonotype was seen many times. The CDR3 protein is CASRLGDYGYTF. CDR3 nucleotides: TGCGCCAGCCGTCTGGGTGACTATGGCTACACCTTC. V and J are TRBV5-1 and TRBJ1-2; no definite D call. This CDR3 is 12 amino acids long. Trimming left V 7 bases short and J 3 bases short, with 10 bases between. The germline V gene has CDR1 SGHRS and CDR2 YFSETQ. Complete variable domain (other parts from reference TRBV5-1 and TRBJ1-2): KAGVTQTPRYLIKTRGQQVTLSCSPISGHRSVSWYQQTPGQGLQFLFEYFSETQRNKGNFPGRFSGRQFSNSRSEMNVSTLELGDSALYLCASRLGDYGYTFGSGTRLTVV.

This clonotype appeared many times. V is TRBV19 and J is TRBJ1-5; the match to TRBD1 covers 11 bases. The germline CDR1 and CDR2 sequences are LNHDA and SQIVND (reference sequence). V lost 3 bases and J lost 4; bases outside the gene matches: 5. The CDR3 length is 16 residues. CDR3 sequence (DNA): TGTGCCAGTAGTATGAGGACAGGGGGCCCAAATCAGCCCCAGCATTTT. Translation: CASSMRTGGPNQPQHF.

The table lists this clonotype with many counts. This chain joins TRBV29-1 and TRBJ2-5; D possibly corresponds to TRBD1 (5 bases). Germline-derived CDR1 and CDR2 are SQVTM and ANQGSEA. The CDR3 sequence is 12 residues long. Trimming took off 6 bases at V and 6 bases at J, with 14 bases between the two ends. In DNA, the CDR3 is TGCAGCGTCCGGCAGGGTGCGCAGACCCAGTACTTC. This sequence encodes CSVRQGAQTQYF.

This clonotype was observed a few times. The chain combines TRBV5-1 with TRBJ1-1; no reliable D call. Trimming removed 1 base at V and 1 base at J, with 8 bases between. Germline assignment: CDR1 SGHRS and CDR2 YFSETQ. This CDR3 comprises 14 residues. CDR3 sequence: CASSLRPGNTEAFF. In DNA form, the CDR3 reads TGCGCCAGCAGCTTGAGGCCAGGGAACACTGAAGCTTTCTTT.

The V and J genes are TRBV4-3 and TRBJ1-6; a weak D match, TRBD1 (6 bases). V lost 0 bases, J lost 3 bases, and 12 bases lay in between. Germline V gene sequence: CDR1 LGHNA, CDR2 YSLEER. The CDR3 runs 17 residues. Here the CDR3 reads CASSQDFPDSYNSPLHF. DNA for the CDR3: TGCGCCAGCAGCCAAGATTTCCCGGACAGCTATAATTCACCCCTCCACTTT.

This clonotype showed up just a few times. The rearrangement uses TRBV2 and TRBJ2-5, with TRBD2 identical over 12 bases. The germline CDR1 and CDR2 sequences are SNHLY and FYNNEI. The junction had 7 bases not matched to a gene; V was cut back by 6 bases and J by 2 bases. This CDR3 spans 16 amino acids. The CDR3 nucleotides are TGTGCCAGCAGACTAGCGGGGGGAAGGAGACAAGAGACCCAGTACTTC. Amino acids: CASRLAGGRRQETQYF.